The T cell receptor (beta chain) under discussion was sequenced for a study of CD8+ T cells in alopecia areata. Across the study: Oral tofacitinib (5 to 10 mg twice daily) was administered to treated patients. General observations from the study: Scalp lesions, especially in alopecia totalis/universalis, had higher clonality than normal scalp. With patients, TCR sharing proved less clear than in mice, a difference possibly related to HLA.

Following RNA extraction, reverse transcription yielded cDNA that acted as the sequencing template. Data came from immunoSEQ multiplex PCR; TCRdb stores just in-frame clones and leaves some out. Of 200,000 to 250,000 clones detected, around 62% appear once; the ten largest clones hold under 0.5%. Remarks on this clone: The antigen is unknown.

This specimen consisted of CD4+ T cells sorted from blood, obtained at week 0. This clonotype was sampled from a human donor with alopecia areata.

The chain's CDR3 is CSAPTDTEAFF. CDR3 DNA sequence: TGCAGTGCCCCGACAGACACTGAAGCTTTCTTT. The gene calls are TRBV20-1 and TRBJ1-1; tentatively, D is TRBD1 (5 bases). V was cut by 6 bases and J by 3 bases, with 8 bases left in between. Per the germline V gene, CDR1 is DFQATT and CDR2 is SNEGSKA (reference sequence). CDR3 length: 11 residues.